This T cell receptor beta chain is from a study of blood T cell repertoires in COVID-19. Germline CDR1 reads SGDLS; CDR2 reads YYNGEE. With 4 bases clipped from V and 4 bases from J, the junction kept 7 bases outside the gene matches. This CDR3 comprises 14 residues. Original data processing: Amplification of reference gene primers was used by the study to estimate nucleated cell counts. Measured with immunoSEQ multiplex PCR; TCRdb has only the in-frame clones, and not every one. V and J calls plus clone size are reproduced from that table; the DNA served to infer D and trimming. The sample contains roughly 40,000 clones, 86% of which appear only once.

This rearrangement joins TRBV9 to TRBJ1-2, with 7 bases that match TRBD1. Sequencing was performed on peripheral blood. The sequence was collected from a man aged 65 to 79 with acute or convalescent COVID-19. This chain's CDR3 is CASSLQTGSYGYTF. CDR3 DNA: TGTGCCAGCAGCTTACAGACAGGGTCCTATGGCTACACCTTC.